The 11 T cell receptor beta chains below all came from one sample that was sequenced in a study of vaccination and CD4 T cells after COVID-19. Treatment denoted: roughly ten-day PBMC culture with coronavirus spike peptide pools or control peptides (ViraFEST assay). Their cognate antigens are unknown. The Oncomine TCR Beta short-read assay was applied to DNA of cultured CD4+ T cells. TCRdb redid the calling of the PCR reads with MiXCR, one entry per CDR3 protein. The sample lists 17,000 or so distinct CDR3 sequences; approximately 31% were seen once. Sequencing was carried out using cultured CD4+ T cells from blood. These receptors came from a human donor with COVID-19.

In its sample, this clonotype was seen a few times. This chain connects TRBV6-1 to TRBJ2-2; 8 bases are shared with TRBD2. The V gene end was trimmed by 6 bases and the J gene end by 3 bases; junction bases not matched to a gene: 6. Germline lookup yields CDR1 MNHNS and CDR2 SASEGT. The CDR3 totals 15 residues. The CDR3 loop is CASSPGTSDTGELFF. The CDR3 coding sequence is TGTGCCAGCAGCCCCGGGACTAGTGACACCGGGGAGCTGTTTTTT.

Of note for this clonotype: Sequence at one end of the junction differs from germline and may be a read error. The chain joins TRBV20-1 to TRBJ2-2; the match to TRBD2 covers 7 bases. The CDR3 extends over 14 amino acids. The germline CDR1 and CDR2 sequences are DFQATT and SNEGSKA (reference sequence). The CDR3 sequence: CSAKAGTNTGGLFF. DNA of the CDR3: TGCAGTGCCAAAGCGGGGACGAACACCGGGGGGCTGTTTTTT.

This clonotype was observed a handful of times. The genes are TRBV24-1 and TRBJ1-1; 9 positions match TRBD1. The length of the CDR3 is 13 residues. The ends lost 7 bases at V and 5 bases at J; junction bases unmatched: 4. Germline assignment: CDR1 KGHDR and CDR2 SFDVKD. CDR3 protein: CATRDRGWTEAFF. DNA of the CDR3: TGTGCCACCAGGGACAGGGGATGGACTGAAGCTTTCTTT.

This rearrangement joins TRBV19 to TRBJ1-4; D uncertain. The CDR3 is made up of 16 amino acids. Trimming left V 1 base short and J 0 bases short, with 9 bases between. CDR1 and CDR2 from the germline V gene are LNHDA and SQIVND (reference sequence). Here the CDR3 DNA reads TGTGCCAGTAGTATAGGACAATTTGCAACTAATGAAAAACTGTTTTTT. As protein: CASSIGQFATNEKLFF. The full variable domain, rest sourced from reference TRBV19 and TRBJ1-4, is DGGITQSPKYLFRKEGQNVTLSCEQNLNHDAMYWYRQDPGQGLRLIYYSQIVNDFQKGDIAEGYSVSREKKESFPLTVTSAQKNPTAFYLCASSIGQFATNEKLFFGSGTQLSVL.

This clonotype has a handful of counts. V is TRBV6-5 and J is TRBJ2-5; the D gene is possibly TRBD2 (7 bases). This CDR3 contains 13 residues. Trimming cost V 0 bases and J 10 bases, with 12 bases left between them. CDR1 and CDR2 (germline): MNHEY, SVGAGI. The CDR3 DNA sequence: TGTGCCAGCAGTTACTCAGGGGGGGGAAGCCAGTACTTC. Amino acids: CASSYSGGGSQYF.

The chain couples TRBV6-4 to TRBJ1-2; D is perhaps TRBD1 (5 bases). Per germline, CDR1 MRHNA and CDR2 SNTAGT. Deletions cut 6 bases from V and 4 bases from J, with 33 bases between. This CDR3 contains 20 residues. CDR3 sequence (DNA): TGTGCCAGCAGGGACGGAGGGGCAGTAGCCCCCCATGCGAAGGGCTATGGCTACACCTTC. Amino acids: CASRDGGAVAPHAKGYGYTF.

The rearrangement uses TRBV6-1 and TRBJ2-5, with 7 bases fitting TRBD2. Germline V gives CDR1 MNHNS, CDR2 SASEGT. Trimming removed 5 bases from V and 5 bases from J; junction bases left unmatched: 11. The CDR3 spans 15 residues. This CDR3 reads CASSRRGEARETQYF. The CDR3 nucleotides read TGTGCCAGCAGTCGTCGGGGGGAGGCCAGGGAGACCCAGTACTTC.

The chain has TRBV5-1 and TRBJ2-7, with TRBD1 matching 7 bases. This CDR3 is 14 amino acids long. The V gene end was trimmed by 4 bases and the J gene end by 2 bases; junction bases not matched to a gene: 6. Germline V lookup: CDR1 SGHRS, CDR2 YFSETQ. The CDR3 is CASSTGQVPYEQYF. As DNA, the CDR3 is TGCGCCAGCAGCACCGGACAGGTCCCCTACGAGCAGTACTTC.

The CDR3: CASSLNGGNTGELFF. Here the CDR3 DNA reads TGTGCCAGCAGCTTAAATGGGGGGAACACCGGGGAGCTGTTTTTT. J is TRBJ2-2 and V is TRBV7-3; D possibly matches TRBD1 or TRBD2 (5 bases each). The CDR3 extends over 15 amino acids. V dropped 1 base and J dropped 1 base, with 7 bases sitting between them. The germline V gene encodes CDR1 SGHTA and CDR2 FQGTGA. Drawing the rest from reference TRBV7-3 and TRBJ2-2, the complete variable domain is GAGVSQTPSNKVTEKGKYVELRCDPISGHTALYWYRQSLGQGPEFLIYFQGTGAADDSGLPNDRFFAVRPEGSVSTLKIQRTERGDSAVYLCASSLNGGNTGELFFGEGSRLTVL.

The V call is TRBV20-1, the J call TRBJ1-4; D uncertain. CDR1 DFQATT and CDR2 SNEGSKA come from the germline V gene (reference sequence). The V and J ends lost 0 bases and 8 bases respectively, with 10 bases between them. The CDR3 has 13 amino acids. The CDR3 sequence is CSARDWGGEKLFF. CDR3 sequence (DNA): TGCAGTGCTAGAGATTGGGGAGGGGAAAAACTGTTTTTT.

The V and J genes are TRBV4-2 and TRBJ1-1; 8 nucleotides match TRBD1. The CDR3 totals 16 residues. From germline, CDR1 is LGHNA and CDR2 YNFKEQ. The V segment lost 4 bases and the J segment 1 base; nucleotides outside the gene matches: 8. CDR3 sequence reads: CASSPQTGTGNTEAFF. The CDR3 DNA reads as TGTGCCAGCAGCCCCCAGACCGGGACAGGGAACACTGAAGCTTTCTTT.